The 28 T cell receptor beta chains in this list originate from one sample, sequenced in a study of spatial heterogeneity in lung cancer. Stated time point: sample taken at primary tumor resection. The study sequenced unsorted whole RNA from tumor, nontumor lung or frozen PBMC. TCRdb used MiXCR to reprocess the 5' RACE reads, holding one entry per CDR3 protein. The repertoire holds 80,000 to 95,000 distinct CDR3 sequences, with roughly 9.5% as singletons. Specimen: PBMCs, collected at surgery. The receptors stem from a male donor with early-stage non-small cell lung cancer.

This clonotype has at least ten counts. The chain employs TRBV4-2 and TRBJ1-1, with a possible D match to TRBD1 (5 bases). Germline CDR1 reads LGHNA; CDR2 reads YNFKEQ. Trimming took 2 bases from V and 4 from J, leaving 11 bases between them. This CDR3 region has 14 residues. The CDR3 here is CASSQRGVSTEAFF. CDR3 nucleotides: TGTGCCAGCAGCCAACGAGGGGTCAGCACTGAAGCTTTCTTT.

This clonotype was seen at least ten times. The J gene is TRBJ2-1, the V gene TRBV10-3, with 7 nucleotides matching TRBD1. With 5 bases clipped from V and 3 bases from J, the junction kept 7 bases outside the gene matches. This CDR3 is 15 amino acids long. Germline CDR1 and CDR2: ENHRY and SYGVKD. The DNA of the CDR3 is TGTGCCATCAGTCCACAGGGGCGTCGCTACAATGAGCAGTTCTTC. Its protein product is CAISPQGRRYNEQFF.

This clonotype appeared many times. V gene TRBV20-1 combines with J gene TRBJ1-1; no definite D call. Germline CDR1 is DFQATT and CDR2 is SNEGSKA (reference sequence). The CDR3 length is 11 residues. The germline V and J ends were trimmed by 6 bases and 8 bases, with 13 bases remaining between them. CDR3 residues: CSAPRNLEAFF. CDR3 nucleotide sequence: TGCAGTGCACCTCGCAACTTAGAAGCTTTCTTT.

This clonotype appeared a few times. The chain uses TRBV7-3 and TRBJ2-1; tentatively, D is TRBD2 (8 bases). Germline CDR1 and CDR2: SGHTA and FQGTGA. This CDR3 is built from 20 residues. V was cut by 2 bases and J by 6 bases, with 29 bases left in between. Written as DNA, the CDR3 is TGTGCCAGCAGCTTAGTAGGTCCAGGGGGTAATAGCGGGGCCCTCAATGAGCAGTTCTTC. It is translated as CASSLVGPGGNSGALNEQFF.

This clonotype occurred many times. V gene TRBV20-1 combines with J gene TRBJ2-7; D remains ambiguous. Germline loops: CDR1 DFQATT, CDR2 SNEGSKA (reference sequence). The CDR3 spans 15 residues. V lost 0 bases and J lost 3, with 15 bases in between. CDR3 region: CSARDRQALFYEQYF. The CDR3 region has the DNA TGCAGTGCTAGAGATAGGCAGGCTCTATTCTACGAGCAGTACTTC.

This clonotype was observed many times. This chain joins TRBV25-1 and TRBJ2-2, with TRBD1 identical over 8 bases. Germline V CDR1 and CDR2: MGHDK, SYGVNS. Trimming cost V 6 bases and J 5 bases; bases outside gene matches: 8. This CDR3 has 15 residues. CDR3 nucleotide sequence: TGTGCCAGCAGGCCGACAGGGGAAAGGACCGGGGAGCTGTTTTTT. As protein: CASRPTGERTGELFF. The entire variable domain, with the rest obtained from reference TRBV25-1 and TRBJ2-2, is as follows: EADIYQTPRYLVIGTGKKITLECSQTMGHDKMYWYQQDPGMELHLIHYSYGVNSTEKGDLSSESTVSRIRTEHFPLTLESARPSHTSQYLCASRPTGERTGELFFGEGSRLTVL.

This clonotype showed up just a few times. The junction shows a germline mismatch at one end, possibly a read error. This chain joins TRBV5-6 and TRBJ1-5, with unresolved D. Germline CDR1 SGHDT, CDR2 YYEEEE. The CDR3 sequence is 13 residues long. CDR3 sequence: CASSLAGDHPQHF. DNA for the CDR3: TGTGCCAGCAGCTTGGCCGGGGATCATCCCCAGCATTTT.

This clonotype was observed a handful of times. The chain uses TRBV10-3 and TRBJ2-7; maybe TRBD1 (6 bases). Germline values: CDR1 ENHRY, CDR2 SYGVKD. This CDR3 region has 13 residues. Trimming stripped 4 bases from V and 5 bases from J, with 12 bases between. CDR3 loop: CAISAHTGNEQYF. DNA of the CDR3: TGTGCCATCAGTGCCCACACAGGGAACGAGCAGTACTTC.

This clonotype appeared a few times. The V gene is TRBV25-1, the J gene TRBJ2-3; possibly TRBD2 for D (6 bases). In germline, CDR1 is MGHDK, CDR2 SYGVNS. The V end was cut by 3 bases, the J end by 1 base, with 14 bases between. There are 16 residues in the CDR3. CDR3: CASSDRRGTGTDTQYF. The CDR3, as DNA: TGTGCCAGCAGTGATCGGAGGGGTACGGGCACAGATACGCAGTATTTT.

This clonotype has at least ten counts. The genes are TRBV7-9 and TRBJ1-1; 9 bases are a match to TRBD1. From germline, CDR1 is SEHNR and CDR2 FQNEAQ (reference sequence). This CDR3 is built from 14 residues. The trim removed 1 base at V and 7 bases at J, leaving 4 bases unmatched. As DNA, the CDR3 is TGTGCCAGCAGCTTAGGAGGACAGGGGAATGAAGCTTTCTTT. Translating it yields CASSLGGQGNEAFF.

The gene calls are TRBV20-1 and TRBJ2-3; 9 nucleotides agree with TRBD2. The CDR3 totals 15 residues. In germline, CDR1 is DFQATT, CDR2 SNEGSKA (reference sequence). V trimming: 6 bases; J trimming: 6 bases; junction bases outside the gene matches: 13. The CDR3 coding sequence is TGCAGTGCCTACGAACCTAGCGGGATAGGTGATACGCAGTATTTT. Translation gives CSAYEPSGIGDTQYF.

This clonotype has just a few counts. V is TRBV20-1 and J is TRBJ2-3, with D unresolved. The CDR3 is made up of 12 amino acids. In germline, CDR1 is DFQATT, CDR2 SNEGSKA (reference sequence). V lost 6 bases to trimming and J lost 7 bases, with 14 bases between them. The CDR3, as DNA: TGCAGTGCACCGTCTAGTGGCAATACGCAGTATTTT. The encoded protein is CSAPSSGNTQYF.

This clonotype appeared many times. The V call is TRBV5-1, the J call TRBJ2-3; maybe TRBD1 (5 bases). The CDR3 is 14 amino acids. Looked up from germline, CDR1 is SGHRS and CDR2 is YFSETQ. V was shortened by 0 bases and J by 1 base, with 6 bases between the two germline ends. The DNA for the CDR3 is TGCGCCAGCAGCTTGGAAGGGGGCACAGATACGCAGTATTTT. This translates into CASSLEGGTDTQYF.

This clonotype was recorded at least ten times. This chain joins TRBV7-9 and TRBJ1-4; 9 bases match TRBD1. The germline V gene encodes CDR1 SEHNR and CDR2 FQNEAQ (reference sequence). With 6 bases clipped from V and 7 bases from J, the junction kept 12 bases outside the gene matches. CDR3 size: 16 residues. The DNA for the CDR3 is TGTGCCAGCAGGTCTACTACAGGGGGCGCGGGTGAAAAACTGTTTTTT. Protein sequence: CASRSTTGGAGEKLFF. The whole variable domain, filled in from reference TRBV7-9 and TRBJ1-4, reads DTGVSQNPRHKITKRGQNVTFRCDPISEHNRLYWYRQTLGQGPEFLTYFQNEAQLEKSRLLSDRFSAERPKGSFSTLEIQRTEQGDSAMYLCASRSTTGGAGEKLFFGSGTQLSVL.

This clonotype turned up a few times. The chain is built from TRBV10-3 and TRBJ1-4; D gene unclear. Germline V lookup: CDR1 ENHRY, CDR2 SYGVKD. V was pared by 0 bases and J by 8 bases, with 10 bases between. CDR3 length equals 14 residues. The CDR3 coding sequence is TGTGCCATCAGTGAGTCCTCAATAGTCGAAAAACTGTTTTTT. Encoded protein: CAISESSIVEKLFF.

This clonotype has a count of ten or more. The rearrangement uses TRBV4-3 and TRBJ1-4; D gene ambiguous. This CDR3 contains 18 residues. The germline V gene encodes CDR1 LGHNA and CDR2 YSLEER. V lost 2 bases, J lost 0 bases, and 16 bases lay in between. CDR3 loop: CASSQMFANVATNEKLFF. The CDR3 bases are TGCGCCAGCAGCCAAATGTTCGCCAATGTTGCAACTAATGAAAAACTGTTTTTT.

This clonotype was detected a few times. The chain couples TRBV5-1 to TRBJ2-2; 8 bases match TRBD1. The CDR3 is 15 amino acids. Germline V CDR1 and CDR2: SGHRS, YFSETQ. With V trimmed by 4 bases and J by 6 bases, 8 bases remained unmatched. The CDR3 spells CASSPPTGEAGELFF. The CDR3 DNA is TGCGCCAGCAGCCCTCCGACAGGGGAGGCCGGGGAGCTGTTTTTT.

This clonotype was recorded a few times. V is TRBV24-1 and J is TRBJ2-7; D unclear. Germline lookup yields CDR1 KGHDR and CDR2 SFDVKD. V was pared by 4 bases and J by 4 bases, with 10 bases between. The CDR3 is made up of 13 amino acids. CDR3 in amino acids: CATSEGLFYEQYF. CDR3 DNA sequence: TGTGCCACCAGTGAGGGTCTATTTTACGAGCAGTACTTC.

This clonotype appeared a few times. The genes are TRBV15 and TRBJ1-3, with no clear D. Between the trimmed V and J ends, which lost 0 bases and 6 bases, there was a span of 15 bases. This CDR3 has 16 residues. Germline CDR1 and CDR2: LNHNV and YYDKDF (reference sequence). CDR3 sequence (DNA): TGTGCCACCAGCAGAGATCCTGGGGTGGCGGCAAACACCATATATTTT. It yields the protein CATSRDPGVAANTIYF.

The sample holds many counts of this clonotype. The gene calls are TRBV12-3 or TRBV12-4 and TRBJ1-4, with D possibly matching TRBD1 (5 bases). The CDR3 length is 13 residues. V was trimmed by 6 bases and J by 7 bases, leaving 12 bases between them. CDR3 DNA sequence: TGTGCCAGCAGCCGGAACCAGGGTGAAAAACTGTTTTTT. It specifies CASSRNQGEKLFF.

The chain is built from TRBV19 and TRBJ2-4; a weak D match, TRBD1 (5 bases). The CDR3 has 14 amino acids. V lost 2 bases and J 1 base, leaving 6 bases between the germline ends. Germline V gene lookup returns CDR1 LNHDA and CDR2 SQIVND (reference sequence). The CDR3 DNA sequence: TGTGCCAGTAGTATAAGGGGTGCCAAAAACATTCAGTACTTC. This codes for CASSIRGAKNIQYF. The full variable domain, completed using reference TRBV19 and TRBJ2-4, is DGGITQSPKYLFRKEGQNVTLSCEQNLNHDAMYWYRQDPGQGLRLIYYSQIVNDFQKGDIAEGYSVSREKKESFPLTVTSAQKNPTAFYLCASSIRGAKNIQYFGAGTRLSVL.

This clonotype was seen more than once but under ten times. This chain links TRBV28 with TRBJ2-1; 9 positions agree with TRBD2. Germline lookup yields CDR1 MDHEN and CDR2 SYDVKM. After removal of 6 bases from V and 4 bases from J, the junction contained 13 bases not matched to a gene. The CDR3 has 17 residues. The CDR3 sequence is CASSSPTLAGVYNEQFF. The DNA for the CDR3 is TGTGCCAGCAGCTCCCCGACATTAGCGGGAGTGTACAATGAGCAGTTCTTC.

This clonotype was detected many times. The chain links TRBV19 to TRBJ2-5; D may match TRBD1 or TRBD2 (5 bases each). V dropped 3 bases and J dropped 4 bases, with 15 bases sitting between them. From germline, CDR1 is LNHDA and CDR2 SQIVND (reference sequence). The CDR3 runs 15 residues. As DNA, the CDR3 is TGTGCCAGTAGTATTAGACGGGGCCCTCGAGAGACCCAGTACTTC. Translating gives CASSIRRGPRETQYF.

This clonotype was observed a few times. The chain recombines TRBV20-1 with TRBJ1-5; tentatively, D is TRBD1 (5 bases). The CDR3 is 14 residues long. V lost 4 bases to trimming and J lost 7 bases, with 17 bases between them. The germline gives CDR1 DFQATT, CDR2 SNEGSKA (reference sequence). This CDR3 reads CSATPLGGKQPQHF. DNA of the CDR3: TGCAGTGCTACCCCTTTGGGGGGAAAGCAGCCCCAGCATTTT.

A single count supports this clonotype. The chain has TRBV7-2 and TRBJ1-2; no clear D gene. The CDR3 contains 14 residues. CDR1 SGHTA and CDR2 FQGNSA come from the germline V gene. The V gene lost 2 bases and the J gene lost 0 bases, with 7 bases spanning the gap. The CDR3 reads CASSLSQSNYGYTF. The CDR3, as DNA: TGTGCCAGCAGCTTATCCCAGTCTAACTATGGCTACACCTTC.

Many counts were recorded for this clonotype. The genes are TRBV20-1 and TRBJ2-4; maybe TRBD2 (5 bases). This CDR3 has 14 amino acids. V lost 6 bases, J lost 1 base, and 13 bases lay in between. Per germline, CDR1 DFQATT and CDR2 SNEGSKA (reference sequence). CDR3 DNA: TGCAGTGCCGGCCCCGGGAATGCCAAAAACATTCAGTACTTC. Translated: CSAGPGNAKNIQYF.

This clonotype occurred many times. The genes are TRBV29-1 and TRBJ2-7; D unresolved. The CDR3 spans 12 residues. Germline V gene data show CDR1 as SQVTM and CDR2 as ANQGSEA. The V and J ends lost 1 base and 4 bases respectively, with 8 bases between them. The DNA of the CDR3 is TGCAGCGTTGAAGTTAACAGTTACGAGCAGTACTTC. Translation: CSVEVNSYEQYF.

This clonotype has ten or more counts. This chain connects TRBV5-1 to TRBJ2-5; 7 nucleotides match TRBD1. V trimming: 3 bases; J trimming: 1 base; junction bases outside the gene matches: 3. Germline CDR1 SGHRS, CDR2 YFSETQ. The CDR3 loop spans 14 amino acids. CDR3 coding DNA: TGCGCCAGCAGCTCAGGGACAGTCCAAGAGACCCAGTACTTC. It translates to CASSSGTVQETQYF.